The clone carrying this TCR beta chain was counted a single time. No antigen is known for it. The data stem from a study of cytomegalovirus exposure and HLA in healthy donors. Study results and limitations: Most sequenced TCRs were rare (though some public TCRs occurred in many donors). In vitro, a few CMV-associated chains proved specific for CMV antigens.

The V and J ends lost 6 bases and 2 bases respectively, with 13 bases between them. This CDR3 contains 15 residues. Germline V gene lookup returns CDR1 MNHEY and CDR2 SVGAGI. Sequencing used immunoSEQ multiplex PCR; TCRdb keeps in-frame clones, though not all of them. The table has 100,000 to 150,000 clones, 80% to 90% seen once. The TCR sequence derives from a woman between 18 and 29 years old in good health and CMV-seronegative. The chain is built from TRBV6-5 and TRBJ2-2; D possibly corresponds to TRBD2 (6 bases). The sequenced material came from PBMCs. CDR3 bases: TGTGCCAGCAGGCGACTAGGACTTAACACCGGGGAGCTGTTTTTT. This translates into CASRRLGLNTGELFF.